This passage covers 17 T cell receptor beta chains from one sample sequenced in a study of PD-1 blockade in classical Hodgkin lymphoma. Libraries were prepared by immunoSEQ multiplex PCR; TCRdb keeps only in-frame clonotypes and omits some of them. The data show 50,000 or so clones, with roughly 90% seen just once and more than 9% held by the top ten. Relapse was seen in all patients after autologous stem cell transplantation, and brentuximab vedotin exposure was variable. Source: peripheral blood mononuclear cells (PBMCs), taken before the second cycle of nivolumab. Source of these receptors: a human donor with classical Hodgkin lymphoma.

V is TRBV5-1 and J is TRBJ1-3; 7 bases align to TRBD1. Germline CDR1 is SGHRS and CDR2 is YFSETQ. The CDR3 covers 16 residues. The J segment lost 0 bases and the V segment lost 2 bases, leaving 5 bases of the junction unmatched. The CDR3 DNA is TGCGCCAGCAGCTTTATGGGACAGCGCTCTGGAAACACCATATATTTT. It codes for CASSFMGQRSGNTIYF.

The rearrangement joins TRBV5-6 to TRBJ1-5; weak D call: TRBD1 (6 bases). Looked up from germline, CDR1 is SGHDT and CDR2 is YYEEEE. This CDR3 has 13 amino acids. The V and J ends lost 3 bases and 7 bases respectively, with 11 bases between them. The CDR3 DNA is TGTGCCAGCAGCTCGCAGGGGCAGCAGCCCCAGCATTTT. Translating it yields CASSSQGQQPQHF.

The chain uses TRBV15 and TRBJ1-3; a possible D gene is TRBD1 (5 bases). Germline CDR1 and CDR2: LNHNV and YYDKDF (reference sequence). Trimming removed 0 bases from V and 4 bases from J, with 22 bases in between. The CDR3 contains 19 residues. The CDR3 reads CATSRDFPGRTASGNTIYF. CDR3 bases: TGTGCCACCAGCAGAGATTTCCCGGGGCGTACAGCGTCGGGAAACACCATATATTTT.

This clone was detected once. One end of the junction fails to match germline, which may point to a read error. This rearrangement joins TRBV7-9 to TRBJ2-1; D could derive from TRBD1 or TRBD2 (5 bases each). CDR1 is SEHNR and CDR2 is FQNEAQ in the germline V gene (reference sequence). The length of the CDR3 is 14 residues. The CDR3 DNA reads as TGTGCCAGCAGCCTAGCAGGGTTCGGAAATGAGCAGTTCTTC. Its translation: CASSLAGFGNEQFF.

The rearrangement uses TRBV5-4 and TRBJ2-4; a possible D gene is TRBD2 (5 bases). The CDR3 runs 14 residues. Germline lookup yields CDR1 SGHNT and CDR2 YYREEE (reference sequence). V was clipped by 0 bases and J by 3 bases, with 7 bases between them. The CDR3 DNA reads as TGTGCCAGCAGCTTGGGAGGAGGCAAAAACATTCAGTACTTC. It yields the protein CASSLGGGKNIQYF.

This chain links TRBV7-2 with TRBJ1-5, with a tentative D call TRBD1 (5 bases). The CDR3 covers 14 residues. Germline loops: CDR1 SGHTA, CDR2 FQGNSA. Trimming stripped 5 bases from V and 0 bases from J, with 8 bases between. This CDR3 reads CASSGDSSNQPQHF. As DNA, the CDR3 is TGTGCCAGCAGCGGAGACAGTAGCAATCAGCCCCAGCATTTT.

The CDR3 is CASSQDGGPLNYGYTF. The CDR3 nucleotides are TGCGCCAGCAGCCAAGATGGAGGGCCCTTGAACTATGGCTACACCTTC. The chain joins TRBV4-1 to TRBJ1-2, with D unclear. V shed 0 bases and J shed 2 bases, with 13 bases lying between them. This CDR3 region has 16 residues. The V gene's germline CDR1 is MGHRA and CDR2 YSYEKL.

The chain uses TRBV4-3 and TRBJ2-1; unclear D gene. This CDR3 region has 14 residues. Germline V CDR1 and CDR2: LGHNA, YSLEER. With 1 base removed from V and 4 bases from J, the gap between germline ends came to 8 bases. The CDR3 DNA reads TGCGCCAGCAGCCAAGGTATAGCTTACAATGAGCAGTTCTTC. Protein: CASSQGIAYNEQFF.

J is TRBJ2-5 and V is TRBV7-9, with TRBD2 identical over 8 bases. This CDR3 is built from 17 residues. V shed 2 bases, J shed 1 base, and the junction held 9 bases outside the gene matches. Germline V gene sequence: CDR1 SEHNR, CDR2 FQNEAQ (reference sequence). The CDR3 DNA reads TGTGCCAGCAGCTTAAGCGGGAGACGCCCACCCCAAGAGACCCAGTACTTC. Its protein is CASSLSGRRPPQETQYF.

The CDR3 loop is CASSPGGSTDTQYF. The CDR3 DNA reads as TGTGCCAGCAGCCCTGGGGGGAGCACAGATACGCAGTATTTT. This sequence joins TRBV6-6 and TRBJ2-3; D is perhaps TRBD2 (6 bases). The CDR3 covers 14 residues. With 6 bases removed from V and 0 bases from J, the gap between germline ends came to 10 bases. Germline V gene lookup returns CDR1 MNHNY and CDR2 SVGAGI (reference sequence).

This chain links TRBV28 with TRBJ2-7; the D gene is possibly TRBD2 (5 bases). Between the trimmed V and J ends, which lost 4 bases and 3 bases, there was a span of 16 bases. This CDR3 comprises 15 residues. The germline V gene has CDR1 MDHEN and CDR2 SYDVKM. The CDR3 sequence is CASSSRQNDYYEQYF. The CDR3 coding sequence is TGTGCCAGCAGTTCCCGACAAAACGACTACTACGAGCAGTACTTC.

This clone was detected only once. The chain employs TRBV2 and TRBJ1-6; 11 bases line up with TRBD1. V lost 6 bases, J lost 7 bases, and 2 bases stayed unmatched. This CDR3 comprises 14 residues. From germline, CDR1 is SNHLY and CDR2 FYNNEI. DNA of the CDR3: TGTGCCAGCAGAGGGACAGGGGGGAATTCACCCCTCCACTTT. This translates into CASRGTGGNSPLHF.

The chain carries TRBV4-3 and TRBJ2-3; D is possibly TRBD1 (6 bases). The CDR3 extends over 14 amino acids. Germline CDR1 LGHNA, CDR2 YSLEER. The V gene lost 3 bases and the J gene lost 6 bases, with 13 bases spanning the gap. CDR3 loop: CASSQGAGRDTQYF. Written as DNA, the CDR3 is TGCGCCAGCAGCCAGGGGGCCGGGCGGGATACGCAGTATTTT.

The rearrangement links TRBV20-1 to TRBJ2-7, with 7 bases lining up with TRBD1. Germline V CDR1 and CDR2: DFQATT, SNEGSKA (reference sequence). The V gene end was trimmed by 5 bases and the J gene end by 6 bases; junction bases not matched to a gene: 4. This CDR3 comprises 11 residues. The CDR3 loop reads CSARQGPEQYF. The CDR3 nucleotides read TGCAGTGCTCGACAGGGCCCCGAGCAGTACTTC.

V usage is TRBV4-3 and J usage is TRBJ2-5, with D possibly being TRBD2 (5 bases). Germline lookup yields CDR1 LGHNA and CDR2 YSLEER. The CDR3 covers 14 residues. V shed 5 bases and J shed 5 bases, with 15 bases lying between them. The DNA of the CDR3 is TGCGCCAGCAGCGAACTCACCAGAGGGGAGACCCAGTACTTC. Its protein product is CASSELTRGETQYF.

The chain is built from TRBV6-1 and TRBJ2-4, with D possibly being TRBD2 (6 bases). The ends were cut back, 2 bases at V and 0 bases at J, with 23 bases in the middle. Germline CDR1 MNHNS, CDR2 SASEGT. The CDR3 has 20 amino acids. This CDR3 is CASSELPRGTFPLAKNIQYF. As DNA, the CDR3 is TGTGCCAGCAGTGAACTTCCGCGGGGCACTTTCCCCCTAGCCAAAAACATTCAGTACTTC.

This clone was seen just once. The chain joins TRBV6-6 to TRBJ2-1, with 9 bases aligning to TRBD2. CDR3 length equals 15 residues. Looked up from germline, CDR1 is MNHNY and CDR2 is SVGAGI (reference sequence). V lost 3 bases, J lost 6 bases, and 6 bases stayed unmatched. The CDR3 DNA sequence: TGTGCCAGCAGTTATCGAGCGGGAGGCTCCAATGAGCAGTTCTTC. Its protein is CASSYRAGGSNEQFF.